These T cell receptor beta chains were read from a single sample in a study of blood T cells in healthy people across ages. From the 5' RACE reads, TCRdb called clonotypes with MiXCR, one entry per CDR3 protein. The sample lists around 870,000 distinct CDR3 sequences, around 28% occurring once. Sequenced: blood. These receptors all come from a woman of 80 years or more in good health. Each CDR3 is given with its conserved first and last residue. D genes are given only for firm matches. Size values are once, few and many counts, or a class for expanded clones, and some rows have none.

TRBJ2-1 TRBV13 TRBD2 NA CASSRGLAGVSSYNEQFF TGCGCCAGCAGCCGGGGACTAGCGGGGGTGAGCTCCTACAATGAGCAGTTCTTC
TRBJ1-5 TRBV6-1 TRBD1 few CASTGQGRVQPQHF TGTGCCAGCACGGGACAGGGAAGGGTTCAGCCCCAGCATTTT
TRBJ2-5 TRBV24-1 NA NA CATSDSEETQYF TGTGCCACCAGTGATTCGGAGGAGACCCAGTACTTC
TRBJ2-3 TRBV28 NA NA CASSLLLEQVDTQYF TGTGCCAGCAGTTTACTTCTAGAGCAGGTGGATACGCAGTATTTT
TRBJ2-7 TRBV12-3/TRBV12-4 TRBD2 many CASRPAGGPSYEQYF TGTGCCAGCAGGCCAGCGGGGGGCCCCTCCTACGAGCAGTACTTC
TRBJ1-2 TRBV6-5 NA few CASSPPGTRNYGYTF TGTGCCAGCAGTCCCCCCGGGACACGCAACTATGGCTACACCTTC
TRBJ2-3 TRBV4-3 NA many CASSQDVPTDTQYF TGCGCCAGCAGCCAAGACGTCCCTACAGATACGCAGTATTTT
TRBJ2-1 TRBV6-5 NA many CASSWVSSGEQFF TGTGCCAGCAGTTGGGTCTCTTCGGGTGAGCAGTTCTTC
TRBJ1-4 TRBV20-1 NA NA CSAPNHRGGGEKLFF TGCAGTGCCCCTAACCATCGGGGGGGAGGTGAAAAACTGTTTTTT
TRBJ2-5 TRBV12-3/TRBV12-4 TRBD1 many CASSLGSILGTGLQETQYF TGTGCCAGCAGTTTAGGCTCCATACTGGGGACAGGGCTACAAGAGACCCAGTACTTC
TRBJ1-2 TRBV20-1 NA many CSARGRSQRSPGYTF TGCAGTGCTAGGGGACGGTCACAGCGGTCGCCTGGCTACACCTTC
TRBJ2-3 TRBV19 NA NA CASSIVAGSTDTQYF TGTGCCAGTAGTATAGTCGCGGGCAGCACAGATACGCAGTATTTT
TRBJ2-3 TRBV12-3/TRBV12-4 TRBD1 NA CADSLGTGTDAEYF TGTGCAGATAGCCTAGGGACAGGAACAGATGCGGAGTATTTT
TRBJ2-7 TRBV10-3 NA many CAIRDRTASYEQYF TGTGCCATCAGAGATCGGACGGCATCCTACGAGCAGTACTTC
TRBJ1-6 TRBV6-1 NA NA CASGSTPRSSYNSPLHF TGTGCCAGCGGATCGACACCCAGGAGCTCCTATAATTCACCCCTCCACTTT
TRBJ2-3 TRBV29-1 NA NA CSVAGGTTDTQYF TGCAGCGTTGCTGGCGGGACTACAGATACGCAGTATTTT
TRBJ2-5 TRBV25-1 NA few CASSEANQGTQYF TGTGCCAGCAGTGAAGCCAACCAAGGGACCCAGTACTTC
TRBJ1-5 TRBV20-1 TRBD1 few CSARDQGTANQPQHF TGCAGTGCTAGAGATCAGGGGACAGCAAATCAGCCCCAGCATTTT
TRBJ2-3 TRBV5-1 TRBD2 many CASSKTSGGARDTQYF TGCGCCAGCAGCAAAACTAGCGGGGGGGCTAGAGATACGCAGTATTTT
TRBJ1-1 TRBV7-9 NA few CASSLTSTGPNTEAFF TGTGCCAGCAGCCTAACCTCCACAGGGCCGAACACTGAAGCTTTCTTT
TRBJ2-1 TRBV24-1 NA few CATSDGGSLHYNEQFF TGTGCCACCAGTGATGGGGGTTCCCTTCACTACAATGAGCAGTTCTTC
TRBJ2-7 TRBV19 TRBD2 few CASSLSGVAYEQYF TGTGCCAGTTCTCTCAGCGGGGTCGCGTACGAGCAGTACTTC
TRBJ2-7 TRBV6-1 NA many CASSEGRGSYEQYF TGTGCCAGCAGTGAAGGCAGGGGCTCCTACGAGCAGTACTTC
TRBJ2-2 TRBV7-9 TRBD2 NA CASSFRGGGAYTGELFF TGTGCCAGCAGCTTCCGTGGCGGGGGGGCCTACACCGGGGAGCTGTTTTTT
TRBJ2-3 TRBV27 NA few CASREGTASTDTQYF TGTGCCAGCAGGGAGGGGACAGCGAGCACAGATACGCAGTATTTT
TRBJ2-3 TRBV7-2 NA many CANGRGVDTQYF TGTGCCAACGGACGAGGGGTAGATACGCAGTATTTT
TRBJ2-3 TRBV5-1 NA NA CASSSGGTTLSTDTQYF TGCGCCAGCAGCTCTGGTGGGACAACTCTTAGCACAGATACGCAGTATTTT
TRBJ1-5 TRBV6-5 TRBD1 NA CASSSGTGARNQPQHF TGTGCCAGCAGCTCCGGGACAGGGGCCCGCAATCAGCCCCAGCATTTT
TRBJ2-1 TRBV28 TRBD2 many CASMRPGLGAYNEQFF TGTGCCAGCATGAGACCGGGACTAGGTGCCTACAATGAGCAGTTCTTC
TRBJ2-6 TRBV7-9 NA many CASSSGLGLAGANVLTF TGTGCCAGCAGCTCCGGCCTGGGGCTGGCTGGGGCCAACGTCCTGACTTTC
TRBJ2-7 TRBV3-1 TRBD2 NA CASSQDRGSGRVHEQYF TGTGCCAGCAGCCAAGATAGAGGTAGCGGGAGGGTCCACGAGCAGTACTTC
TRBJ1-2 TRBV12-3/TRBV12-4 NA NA CASILQGPYGYTF TGTGCCAGCATATTACAGGGACCTTATGGCTACACCTTC
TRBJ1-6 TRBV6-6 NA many CASSGSYNSPLHF TGTGCCAGCTCCGGCTCCTATAATTCACCCCTCCACTTT
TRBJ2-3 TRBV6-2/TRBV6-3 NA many CASSPAGMWRPKGDTQYF TGTGCCAGCAGCCCTGCCGGGATGTGGCGTCCCAAGGGAGATACGCAGTATTTT
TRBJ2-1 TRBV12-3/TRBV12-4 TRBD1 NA CASNFRDSAQETQFF TGTGCCAGCAATTTCCGGGACAGTGCCCAAGAGACCCAGTTCTTC
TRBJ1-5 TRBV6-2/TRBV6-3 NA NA CASRNLRDYSNQPQHF TGTGCCAGCAGGAACCTCAGGGATTACAGCAATCAGCCCCAGCATTTT
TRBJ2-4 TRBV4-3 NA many CASSQERDLVAKNIQYF TGCGCCAGCAGCCAAGAAAGGGATCTGGTAGCCAAAAACATTCAGTACTTC
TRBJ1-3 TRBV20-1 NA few CSARGGAAGNTIYF TGCAGTGCTAGAGGGGGGGCAGCTGGAAACACCATATATTTT
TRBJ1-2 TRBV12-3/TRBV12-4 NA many CASSPTSPGGYTF TGTGCCAGCAGCCCGACCTCACCCGGGGGCTACACCTTC
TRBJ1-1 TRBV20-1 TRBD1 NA CSARAQLGTASTEAFF TGCAGTGCTAGAGCCCAGCTTGGGACAGCTTCAACTGAAGCTTTCTTT
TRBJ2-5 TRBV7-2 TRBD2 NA CASRPGLAVRETQYF TGTGCCAGCAGACCGGGACTAGCGGTAAGAGAGACCCAGTACTTC
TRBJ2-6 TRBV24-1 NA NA CATSKGRNPGANVLTF TGTGCCACCAGCAAGGGACGGAACCCTGGGGCCAACGTCCTGACTTTC
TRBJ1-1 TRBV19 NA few CASSSTWNTEAFF TGTGCCAGTAGTAGCACATGGAACACTGAAGCTTTCTTT
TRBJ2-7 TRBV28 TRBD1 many CASRYGTGNYEQYF TGTGCCAGCAGATACGGGACAGGGAACTACGAGCAGTACTTC
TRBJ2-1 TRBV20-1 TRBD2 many CSARARGGYNEQFF TGCAGTGCTAGGGCCCGGGGGGGGTACAATGAGCAGTTCTTC
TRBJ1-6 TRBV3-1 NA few CASRDHGSNSPLHF TGTGCCAGCAGGGACCATGGGAGTAATTCACCCCTCCACTTT
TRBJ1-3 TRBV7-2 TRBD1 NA CASSFDRGLTNTIYF TGTGCCAGCAGCTTCGACAGGGGGCTTACAAACACCATATATTTT
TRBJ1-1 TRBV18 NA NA CASSLLGDGGAFF TGTGCCAGCTCACTACTCGGGGACGGTGGAGCTTTCTTT
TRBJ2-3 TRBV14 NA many CASSQDLVTDTQYF TGTGCCAGCAGCCAAGATCTTGTCACAGATACGCAGTATTTT
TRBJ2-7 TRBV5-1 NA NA CASSLGYPGTPHNEQYF TGCGCCAGCAGCTTGGGTTACCCAGGAACTCCGCACAATGAGCAGTACTTC
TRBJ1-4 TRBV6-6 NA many CASSQQGIDEKLFF TGTGCCAGCAGTCAACAGGGAATCGATGAAAAACTGTTTTTT
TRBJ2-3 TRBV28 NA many CASSPQGPDTQYF TGTGCCAGCAGCCCTCAGGGCCCAGATACGCAGTATTTT